This T cell receptor (beta chain) was recorded in a study of naive and memory T cell subsets. Both TRBC1 and TRBC2 were covered by a beta constant-region primer of two equimolar oligonucleotides. Each CDR3 protein gets one entry after TCRdb re-called the UMI-ligation and nested PCR reads with MiXCR. The profile covers 84,000 or so distinct CDR3 sequences, with about 6.5% appearing a single time and roughly 1.5% taken by the ten largest. V dropped 5 bases and J dropped 1 base, with 18 bases sitting between them. Germline V gene lookup returns CDR1 SGHRS and CDR2 YFSETQ. The CDR3 consists of 16 residues. Cells stained for CD3, CD4, CD8, CD45RA, CD27 and viability were sorted into four CD45RA/CD27 subsets. This clonotype occurred a few times. The antigen remains undetermined. Study conclusions and caveats: Clonotypes here are unpaired alpha or beta chain sequences.

The source material was central memory CD4+ T cells from blood. The chain couples TRBV5-1 to TRBJ1-1; D is unclear. This TCR was recovered from a human donor in good health. The CDR3 reads CASSREGLGRNTEAFF. Here the CDR3 DNA reads TGCGCCAGCAGTCGAGAAGGGCTGGGGAGGAACACTGAAGCTTTCTTT.